The next 13 T cell receptor beta chains were all read from a single sample in a study of blood T cell repertoires in COVID-19 (dated by TCRdb to 2020 to 2022). Library generation was performed with the immunoSEQ multiplex PCR assay. TCRdb holds this immuneACCESS table with in-frame rearrangements only. Some clones are missing; in checked studies, unresolved V genes explain under half, and the rest has no known cause. The table for this sample lists around 200,000 clones; over 80% of them were counted only once. 4% to 5.5% of the sample is taken by the ten largest. Specimen: peripheral blood. The receptors originated from a human donor in a cohort sampled during active COVID-19.

The V call is TRBV19, the J call TRBJ2-2, with 8 bases that match TRBD2. This CDR3 comprises 17 residues. Germline values: CDR1 LNHDA, CDR2 SQIVND (reference sequence). V was clipped by 5 bases and J by 7 bases; unmatched bases: 15. CDR3 coding DNA: TGTGCCAGTAGTTTTACCGGGACTAGGTTGGGTATCGGGGAGCTGTTTTTT. Translated: CASSFTGTRLGIGELFF. The whole variable domain, remainder taken from reference TRBV19 and TRBJ2-2, is DGGITQSPKYLFRKEGQNVTLSCEQNLNHDAMYWYRQDPGQGLRLIYYSQIVNDFQKGDIAEGYSVSREKKESFPLTVTSAQKNPTAFYLCASSFTGTRLGIGELFFGEGSRLTVL.

The rearrangement joins TRBV7-9 to TRBJ1-2, with 7 bases matching TRBD1. Germline assignment: CDR1 SEHNR and CDR2 FQNEAQ (reference sequence). The CDR3 loop spans 16 amino acids. Trimming took 3 bases from V and 0 from J; bases not matched to a gene: 7. CDR3 sequence reads: CASSFGGQLSNYGYTF. DNA for the CDR3: TGTGCCAGCAGCTTCGGGGGACAGCTTTCTAACTATGGCTACACCTTC.

The chain couples TRBV5-1 to TRBJ2-7, with TRBD1 as a possible D gene (6 bases). Germline CDR1 reads SGHRS; CDR2 reads YFSETQ. The V end was cut by 0 bases, the J end by 4 bases, with 14 bases between. This CDR3 has 15 amino acids. This CDR3 is CASSLDVGGHYEQYF. The CDR3 DNA is TGCGCCAGCAGCTTGGATGTAGGGGGACATTACGAGCAGTACTTC.

The chain employs TRBV7-9 and TRBJ1-1; weak D call: TRBD1 (6 bases). Per the germline V gene, CDR1 is SEHNR and CDR2 is FQNEAQ (reference sequence). The CDR3 covers 15 residues. V dropped 5 bases and J dropped 5 bases, with 18 bases sitting between them. The CDR3 DNA reads TGTGCCAGCAGCCGGTCTAACCCACAGGGAACTGAAGCTTTCTTT. The encoded protein is CASSRSNPQGTEAFF. Full variable domain (rest looked up from reference TRBV7-9 and TRBJ1-1): DTGVSQNPRHKITKRGQNVTFRCDPISEHNRLYWYRQTLGQGPEFLTYFQNEAQLEKSRLLSDRFSAERPKGSFSTLEIQRTEQGDSAMYLCASSRSNPQGTEAFFGQGTRLTVV.

The chain couples TRBV27 to TRBJ1-6; D remains ambiguous. This CDR3 region has 13 residues. CDR1 MNHEY and CDR2 SMNVEV come from the germline V gene (reference sequence). Trimming took off 8 bases at V and 10 bases at J, with 15 bases between the two ends. The CDR3 DNA reads TGTGCCAGCTGGGCCCCGCTAAGGTCACCCCTCCACTTT. It is translated as CASWAPLRSPLHF.

The V call is TRBV7-6, the J call TRBJ2-7; TRBD2 matches 13 bases. CDR1 is SGHVS and CDR2 is FNYEAQ in the germline V gene. This CDR3 has 15 residues. Losses at the gene ends were 4 bases for V and 4 bases for J; bases not matched to a gene: 4. The CDR3 DNA reads as TGTGCCAGCAGCTCCGGACTAGCGGGAGCTTACGAGCAGTACTTC. Translation: CASSSGLAGAYEQYF.

The chain has TRBV18 and TRBJ2-1; 10 bases fit TRBD2. J was trimmed by 7 bases and V by 5 bases; bases with no gene match: 2. Germline CDR1 is KGHSH and CDR2 is LQKENI. The CDR3 runs 13 residues. The CDR3 protein is CASSGLAENEQFF. The CDR3 DNA sequence: TGTGCCAGCTCAGGACTAGCGGAAAATGAGCAGTTCTTC.

The sample holds a few counts of this clone. V usage is TRBV6-5 and J usage is TRBJ2-3; D gene ambiguous. V lost 5 bases, J lost 5 bases, and 17 bases lay in between. Germline V gives CDR1 MNHEY, CDR2 SVGAGI. The CDR3 consists of 15 residues. DNA of the CDR3: TGTGCCAGCAGTCTGACTCCCGACGCGTTAGATACGCAGTATTTT. Translated: CASSLTPDALDTQYF.

The rearrangement links TRBV5-1 to TRBJ1-4; possible D gene TRBD1, 6 bases. V was pared by 2 bases and J by 8 bases, with 13 bases between. The CDR3 sequence is 14 residues long. CDR1 is SGHRS, CDR2 YFSETQ, per germline. This chain's CDR3 is CASSLGEQGEKLFF. CDR3 in DNA: TGCGCCAGCAGCTTAGGGGAGCAGGGGGAAAAACTGTTTTTT.

The J gene is TRBJ1-3, the V gene TRBV2; no firm D call. Trimming removed 2 bases at V and 4 bases at J, with 9 bases between. Germline V CDR1 and CDR2: SNHLY, FYNNEI. This CDR3 has 14 amino acids. In DNA form, the CDR3 reads TGTGCCAGCAGTGAATCCGGGGAAGGAAACACCATATATTTT. Protein sequence: CASSESGEGNTIYF.

This chain joins TRBV20-1 and TRBJ1-3; 7 nucleotides line up with TRBD1. The CDR3 contains 11 residues. Germline CDR1 reads DFQATT; CDR2 reads SNEGSKA (reference sequence). V was clipped by 6 bases and J by 11 bases; unmatched bases: 7. The CDR3: CSARTGAAIYF. In DNA, the CDR3 is TGCAGTGCGCGGACAGGCGCGGCCATATATTTT.

The J gene is TRBJ2-4, the V gene TRBV11-3; 9 bases align to TRBD1. Germline values: CDR1 SGHNT, CDR2 YENEEA. The ends lost 5 bases at V and 3 bases at J; junction bases unmatched: 5. This CDR3 contains 15 residues. CDR3: CASSPGQGGKNIQYF. CDR3 DNA: TGTGCCAGCAGCCCGGGACAGGGAGGCAAAAACATTCAGTACTTC. The full variable domain, its missing parts supplied by reference TRBV11-3 and TRBJ2-4, is EAGVVQSPRYKIIEKKQPVAFWCNPISGHNTLYWYLQNLGQGPELLIRYENEEAVDDSQLPKDRFSAERLKGVDSTLKIQPAELGDSAVYLCASSPGQGGKNIQYFGAGTRLSVL.

V usage is TRBV6-2 or TRBV6-3 and J usage is TRBJ2-1; 14 positions match TRBD2. The J segment lost 8 bases and the V segment lost 0 bases, leaving 15 bases of the junction unmatched. In germline, CDR1 is MNHEY, CDR2 SVGEGT. The CDR3 extends over 20 amino acids. The CDR3 sequence is CASSYSLTSGRGESQYEQFF. In DNA, the CDR3 is TGTGCCAGCAGTTACTCCTTGACTAGCGGGAGGGGAGAGAGTCAATATGAGCAGTTCTTC.